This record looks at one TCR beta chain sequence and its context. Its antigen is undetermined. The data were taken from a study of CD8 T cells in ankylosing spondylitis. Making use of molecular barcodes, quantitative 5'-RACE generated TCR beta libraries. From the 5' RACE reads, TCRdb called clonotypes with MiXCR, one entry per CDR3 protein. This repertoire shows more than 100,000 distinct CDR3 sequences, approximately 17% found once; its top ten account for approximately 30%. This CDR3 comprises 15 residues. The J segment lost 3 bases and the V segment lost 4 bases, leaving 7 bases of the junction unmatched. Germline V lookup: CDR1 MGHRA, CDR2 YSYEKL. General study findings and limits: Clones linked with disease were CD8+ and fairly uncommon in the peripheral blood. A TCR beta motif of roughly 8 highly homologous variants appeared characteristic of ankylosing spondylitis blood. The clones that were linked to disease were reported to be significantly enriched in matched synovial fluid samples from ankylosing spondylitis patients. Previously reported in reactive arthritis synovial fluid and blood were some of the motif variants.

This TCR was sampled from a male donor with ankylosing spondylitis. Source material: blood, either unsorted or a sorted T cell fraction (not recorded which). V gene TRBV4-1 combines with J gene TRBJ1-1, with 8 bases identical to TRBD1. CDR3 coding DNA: TGCGCCAGCAGCCCTGGCCCGGGACAGGACACTGAAGCTTTCTTT. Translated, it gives CASSPGPGQDTEAFF.